The rows below give T cell receptor beta chains drawn from one sample of a study of cytomegalovirus exposure and HLA in healthy donors. Some clones are missing from TCRdb's copy, which holds only in-frame ones; the method was immunoSEQ multiplex PCR. The sample has tens of thousands of clones, 60% to 80% seen once; the top ten hold over 13%. Sequencing used PBMCs. Source of these receptors: a woman aged 45-59 years in good health and CMV-seropositive. CDR3s include the opening cysteine and the closing phenylalanine or tryptophan. The D gene is left open where the match is weak. Rows give clone size only sometimes, using once, few, many, or a class for an expanded clone.

d_call clone_size j_call cdr3_length v_call cdr3_aa cdr3_nt
TRBD1 few TRBJ1-3 13 TRBV6-5 CASTPTGGNTIYF TGTGCCAGCACCCCGACAGGGGGAAACACCATATATTTT
- - TRBJ2-5 13 TRBV7-9 CASSLLGGETQYF TGTGCCAGCAGCTTATTAGGGGGAGAGACCCAGTACTTC
TRBD2 - TRBJ2-3 14 TRBV6-6 CASKAGGGTDTQYF TGTGCCAGCAAAGCGGGAGGGGGCACAGATACGCAGTATTTT
- - TRBJ2-6 15 TRBV5-1 CASRTVSSGANVLTF TGCGCCAGCAGGACAGTCTCCTCTGGGGCCAACGTCCTGACTTTC
- - TRBJ1-5 18 TRBV12-2 CASRLPGQQIYSNQPQHF TGTGCAAGTCGCTTACCGGGACAGCAAATTTATAGCAATCAGCCCCAGCATTTT
- - TRBJ2-7 14 TRBV18 CASSPRRGSYEQYF TGTGCCAGCTCACCCCGCAGGGGCTCCTACGAGCAGTACTTC
- - TRBJ2-1 13 TRBV14 CASSQGPAAEQFF TGTGCCAGCAGCCAAGGGCCTGCGGCGGAGCAGTTCTTC
- - TRBJ1-1 13 TRBV4-1 CASSLPTGTEAFF TGCGCCAGCAGCCTACCGACCGGGACTGAAGCTTTCTTT
TRBD2 - TRBJ2-2 15 TRBV11-2 CASSLPSGSTGELFF TGTGCCAGCAGCTTACCTAGCGGGAGTACCGGGGAGCTGTTTTTT
TRBD1 - TRBJ2-1 13 TRBV18 CASSPDRTNEQFF TGTGCCAGCTCACCGGACAGGACCAATGAGCAGTTCTTC
- - TRBJ1-4 12 TRBV6-1 CASSEGTVSLFF TGTGCCAGCAGTGAAGGAACAGTCTCCCTGTTTTTT
TRBD2 once TRBJ2-2 15 TRBV5-1 CASSSSSGNTGELFF TGCGCCAGCAGCTCCTCTAGCGGAAACACCGGGGAGCTGTTTTTT
- - TRBJ2-5 11 TRBV29-1 CGGQIQETQYF TGCGGAGGACAGATCCAAGAGACCCAGTACTTC
TRBD1 once TRBJ1-2 20 TRBV14 CASSQDFRDRGPGSNYGYTF TGTGCCAGCAGCCAAGATTTCCGGGACAGGGGGCCTGGGTCGAACTATGGCTACACCTTC
TRBD1 - TRBJ1-6 14 TRBV6-5 CASSFRTGPSPLHF TGTGCCAGCAGTTTCCGGACAGGGCCTTCACCCCTCCACTTT
TRBD2 - TRBJ2-1 15 TRBV5-4 CASSFGAGGYNEQFF TGTGCCAGCAGCTTTGGTGCGGGGGGTTACAATGAGCAGTTCTTC
- - TRBJ2-7 14 TRBV30 CATREDSVVNEQYF TGTGCCACTAGAGAGGACAGCGTTGTAAACGAGCAGTACTTC
TRBD2 - TRBJ2-7 15 TRBV28 CASSFKREASYEQYF TGTGCCAGCAGTTTTAAGCGGGAGGCCTCCTACGAGCAGTACTTC
- - TRBJ2-5 16 TRBV5-1 CASSLAGTAKQETQYF TGCGCCAGCAGCTTGGCCGGTACTGCTAAACAAGAGACCCAGTACTTC
- - TRBJ2-7 13 TRBV5-1 CASSGAGYYEQYF TGCGCCAGCAGCGGAGCGGGCTACTACGAGCAGTACTTC
TRBD1 once TRBJ2-6 16 TRBV25-1 CASEGQGQSGANVLTF TGTGCCAGCGAAGGACAGGGGCAATCTGGGGCCAACGTCCTGACTTTC
TRBD1 few TRBJ2-2 14 TRBV10-1 CASRRDRDTGELFF TGCGCCAGCAGGCGCGACAGGGACACCGGGGAGCTGTTTTTT
- - TRBJ1-1 14 TRBV6-1 CASSERVSDTEAFF TGTGCCAGCAGTGAGAGAGTTTCTGACACTGAAGCTTTCTTT
- - TRBJ1-2 12 TRBV9 CASSVRDYGYTF TGTGCCAGCAGCGTCAGGGACTATGGCTACACCTTC
TRBD2 - TRBJ2-5 14 TRBV29-1 CSVGVSGAPETQYF TGCAGCGTTGGGGTTAGCGGGGCTCCGGAGACCCAGTACTTC
- - TRBJ1-5 15 TRBV7-2 CASSLESGGNQPQHF TGTGCCAGCAGCTTAGAGAGTGGTGGCAATCAGCCCCAGCATTTT
- - TRBJ2-3 14 TRBV27 CASSPTPYTDTQYF TGTGCCAGCAGCCCCACCCCCTACACAGATACGCAGTATTTT
- - TRBJ1-5 22 TRBV21-1 CASSKVGRDRGKFYLSNQPQHF TGTGCCAGCAGCAAAGTAGGACGGGACAGGGGGAAATTTTACCTTAGCAATCAGCCCCAGCATTTT
TRBD2 - TRBJ2-1 23 TRBV18 CASSNPGGGRTSGLIRFYNEQFF TGTGCCAGCTCAAATCCAGGGGGCGGAAGGACTAGCGGGTTAATCCGCTTTTACAATGAGCAGTTCTTC
- - TRBJ2-1 19 TRBV28 CASSLPLREPRTLNNEQFF TGTGCCAGCAGTTTACCTCTCCGGGAGCCTAGGACCCTAAACAATGAGCAGTTCTTC
- - TRBJ1-6 15 TRBV27 CASSLSRHLGSPLHF TGTGCCAGCAGTTTATCGCGACACCTCGGTTCACCCCTCCACTTT
- - TRBJ2-5 14 TRBV7-2 CASRIAATQETQYF TGTGCCAGCAGGATAGCGGCTACTCAAGAGACCCAGTACTTC
- - TRBJ2-1 13 TRBV7-8 CASSLVQGYEQFF TGTGCCAGCAGCTTAGTACAGGGTTATGAGCAGTTCTTC
TRBD1 - TRBJ1-3 14 TRBV6-1 CAATPTGDGNTIYF TGTGCCGCCACACCGACAGGGGATGGAAACACCATATATTTT
- - TRBJ2-5 13 TRBV7-8 CASSSGSLETQYF TGTGCCAGCAGCTCCGGGAGTTTGGAGACCCAGTACTTC
- - TRBJ1-5 17 TRBV27 CASSSSSPTYSNQPQHF TGTGCCAGCAGTTCGTCCTCACCTACTTATAGCAATCAGCCCCAGCATTTT
- - TRBJ2-1 14 TRBV5-1 CASSVSGPYNEQFF TGCGCCAGCAGTGTAAGCGGCCCTTACAATGAGCAGTTCTTC
TRBD1 once TRBJ2-6 17 TRBV18 CASSQGQGMSGANVLTF TGTGCCAGCTCACAGGGACAGGGAATGAGCGGGGCCAACGTCCTGACTTTC
TRBD2 - TRBJ2-3 15 TRBV28 CASSPPSGTTDTQYF TGTGCCAGCAGTCCCCCTAGCGGGACTACAGATACGCAGTATTTT
TRBD2 few TRBJ2-7 11 TRBV30 CAWGEGLSQYF TGTGCCTGGGGGGAGGGGTTGTCGCAGTACTTC
- - TRBJ2-7 13 TRBV10-1 CASSESARGEQYF TGCGCCAGCAGTGAGTCGGCCAGAGGCGAGCAGTACTTC
TRBD1 - TRBJ1-2 16 TRBV19 CASSSLPPGGNDGYTF TGTGCCAGTAGTAGTCTCCCCCCAGGGGGCAACGATGGCTACACCTTC
- - TRBJ1-3 15 TRBV7-6 CASSLEWSSGNTIYF TGTGCCAGCAGCTTAGAATGGAGCTCTGGAAACACCATATATTTT
TRBD2 - TRBJ2-2 15 TRBV11-3 CASSSYRTSGGELFF TGTGCCAGCAGCTCCTACCGGACTAGTGGGGGGGAGCTGTTTTTT
- - TRBJ1-2 13 TRBV11-2 CATRTRTNYGYTF TGTGCCACCAGGACCAGGACAAACTATGGCTACACCTTC
- few TRBJ2-7 15 TRBV2 CASSSDRDTSYEQYF TGTGCCAGCAGTTCCGACCGGGACACGTCCTACGAGCAGTACTTC
- - TRBJ1-6 15 TRBV6-1 CASSEWGGGNSPLHF TGTGCCAGCAGTGAATGGGGAGGCGGTAATTCACCCCTCCACTTT
TRBD1 many TRBJ1-1 13 TRBV6-4 CASSANRGTEAFF TGTGCCAGCAGTGCTAACAGGGGCACTGAAGCTTTCTTT
- once TRBJ2-3 14 TRBV5-1 CASSLLQGTDTQYF TGCGCCAGCAGCTTGTTGCAGGGAACAGATACGCAGTATTTT
TRBD2 few TRBJ2-7 18 TRBV6-1 CASSGRTSGTLAPYEQYF TGTGCCAGCAGTGGTAGGACTAGCGGGACCTTAGCCCCCTACGAGCAGTACTTC
- - TRBJ2-3 15 TRBV21-1 CASTKAGRGTDTQYF TGTGCCAGCACAAAGGCAGGTAGAGGCACAGATACGCAGTATTTT
TRBD1 - TRBJ2-2 16 TRBV5-4 CASSYYRGANTGELFF TGTGCCAGCAGCTACTACAGGGGCGCGAACACCGGGGAGCTGTTTTTT